The 19 T cell receptor beta chains in this list originate from one sample, sequenced in a study of T cells in localized non-small cell lung cancer. Libraries were prepared by immunoSEQ multiplex PCR; TCRdb keeps only in-frame clonotypes and omits some of them. The repertoire holds around 92,000 clones, with roughly 90% as singletons. Sample: PBMCs, taken before any cancer treatment. The receptors originated from a woman aged 35-70 years with stage II squamous cell lung carcinoma.

V and J are TRBV19 and TRBJ2-7; 8 bases line up with TRBD1. Per germline, CDR1 LNHDA and CDR2 SQIVND (reference sequence). This CDR3 spans 15 amino acids. Losses at the gene ends were 6 bases for V and 3 bases for J; bases not matched to a gene: 10. The CDR3 loop reads CASRFGTGNNYEQYF. The CDR3, as DNA: TGTGCCAGTAGATTTGGGACAGGCAACAACTACGAGCAGTACTTC.

The chain uses TRBV27 and TRBJ2-7; no firm D call. Per germline, CDR1 MNHEY and CDR2 SMNVEV (reference sequence). The length of the CDR3 is 13 residues. V was trimmed by 1 base and J by 6 bases, leaving 10 bases between them. The CDR3 is CASSLLGTGEQYF. The CDR3 bases are TGTGCCAGCAGTTTATTGGGAACGGGCGAGCAGTACTTC.

The chain employs TRBV7-9 and TRBJ1-1, with D possibly TRBD1 on 5 matching bases. Germline CDR1 SEHNR, CDR2 FQNEAQ (reference sequence). The CDR3 contains 12 residues. The V end was cut by 2 bases, the J end by 10 bases, with 11 bases between. Written as DNA, the CDR3 is TGTGCCAGCAGCTTATCCACGGGGCCAGCTTTCTTT. Encoded protein: CASSLSTGPAFF.

The rearrangement uses TRBV7-9 and TRBJ2-3, with D perhaps being TRBD1 or TRBD2 (7 bases each). There are 14 residues in the CDR3. Germline loops: CDR1 SEHNR, CDR2 FQNEAQ (reference sequence). Trimming removed 7 bases from V and 1 base from J, with 12 bases in between. The DNA for the CDR3 is TGTGCCAGCACCCAGGGGGGGGGCACAGATACGCAGTATTTT. Translated, it gives CASTQGGGTDTQYF.

The V gene is TRBV7-2, the J gene TRBJ1-1, with 12 positions matching TRBD1. V lost 7 bases, J lost 0 bases, and 9 bases stayed unmatched. Germline CDR1 SGHTA, CDR2 FQGNSA. The CDR3 runs to 17 residues. The CDR3 DNA reads as TGTGCCAGCACTCCCTTGGGACAGGGGGCCGTGAACACTGAAGCTTTCTTT. Its translation is CASTPLGQGAVNTEAFF.

The chain employs TRBV7-2 and TRBJ1-2; tentative D call: TRBD1 (6 bases). Germline V gives CDR1 SGHTA, CDR2 FQGNSA. This CDR3 spans 15 amino acids. Trimming stripped 1 base from V and 6 bases from J, with 15 bases between. The CDR3 spells CASSLGPGAIDGYTF. The CDR3 nucleotides read TGTGCCAGCAGCTTAGGGCCGGGGGCGATCGATGGCTACACCTTC. The full variable domain, in which reference TRBV7-2 and TRBJ1-2 provide the parts outside the CDR3, is GAGVSQSPSNKVTEKGKDVELRCDPISGHTALYWYRQSLGQGLEFLIYFQGNSAPDKSGLPSDRFSAERTGGSVSTLTIQRTQQEDSAVYLCASSLGPGAIDGYTFGSGTRLTVV.

The gene calls are TRBV2 and TRBJ2-1; 14 nucleotides line up with TRBD2. The V gene end was trimmed by 4 bases and the J gene end by 10 bases; junction bases not matched to a gene: 6. There are 15 residues in the CDR3. Germline V gene data show CDR1 as SNHLY and CDR2 as FYNNEI. In DNA, the CDR3 is TGTGCCAGCAGTGGACTAGCGGGAGGGCGTCAGGAGCAGTTCTTC. Translating gives CASSGLAGGRQEQFF.

V gene TRBV7-8 combines with J gene TRBJ1-5; no reliable D call. The CDR3 consists of 14 residues. The V and J ends lost 7 bases and 0 bases respectively, with 10 bases between them. CDR1 SGHVS and CDR2 FQNEAQ come from the germline V gene. This chain's CDR3 is CASTVGHSNQPQHF. CDR3 in DNA: TGTGCCAGCACCGTGGGTCATAGCAATCAGCCCCAGCATTTT.

The chain couples TRBV7-6 to TRBJ2-2, with TRBD2 matching 10 bases. V shed 5 bases, J shed 0 bases, and the junction held 3 bases outside the gene matches. Germline V CDR1 and CDR2: SGHVS, FNYEAQ. The CDR3 length is 16 residues. In nucleotides, the CDR3 is TGTGCCAGCAGCCGGACTAGCGGAACGAACACCGGGGAGCTGTTTTTT. Amino acids: CASSRTSGTNTGELFF.

The V gene is TRBV30, the J gene TRBJ2-7, with TRBD2 matching 10 bases. The CDR3 has 19 residues. Trimming at V came to 0 bases and at J to 0 bases, leaving 14 bases not matched to a gene. Germline lookup yields CDR1 GTSNPN and CDR2 SVGIG (reference sequence). This CDR3 reads CAWSVPVRTSGSSSYEQYF. The CDR3 nucleotides read TGTGCCTGGAGTGTACCGGTCCGGACTAGCGGCTCCAGCTCCTACGAGCAGTACTTC.

The J gene is TRBJ2-7, the V gene TRBV7-5; the listed D gene, TRBD2, was not tested against the DNA. TRBV7-5 is noted as a pseudogene. The CDR3 is 16 residues long. CDR3 DNA: TGTGCCAGAAGCTTAGGGGAGGGCAGGCACTCCTACGAGCAGTACTTC. Its protein is CARSLGEGRHSYEQYF.

The chain has TRBV18 and TRBJ1-1, with D tentatively TRBD1 (6 bases). V lost 3 bases to trimming and J lost 0 bases, with 8 bases between them. The CDR3 consists of 14 residues. Germline assignment: CDR1 KGHSH and CDR2 LQKENI. The CDR3 coding sequence is TGTGCCAGCTCACCGGACAGTGTGAACACTGAAGCTTTCTTT. The encoded protein is CASSPDSVNTEAFF.

Here the CDR3 reads CASSPLTGTFNGYTF. The CDR3 bases are TGTGCCAGCAGTCCCCTTACAGGGACTTTCAATGGCTACACCTTC. This chain joins TRBV27 and TRBJ1-2; maybe TRBD1 (6 bases). The CDR3 covers 15 residues. V shed 5 bases and J shed 6 bases, with 19 bases lying between them. Germline assignment: CDR1 MNHEY and CDR2 SMNVEV (reference sequence).

This chain links TRBV30 with TRBJ2-6; D gene uncertain. The CDR3 length is 15 residues. Germline values: CDR1 GTSNPN, CDR2 SVGIG (reference sequence). V was pared by 1 base and J by 9 bases, with 16 bases between. CDR3 loop: CAWSARGSLFNVLTF. CDR3 DNA sequence: TGTGCCTGGAGTGCCCGAGGTAGCTTGTTCAACGTCCTGACTTTC.

The V gene is TRBV10-3, the J gene TRBJ2-1, with D possibly called TRBD1 or TRBD2 (5 bases each). The CDR3 totals 13 residues. The germline V gene has CDR1 ENHRY and CDR2 SYGVKD. V was clipped by 8 bases and J by 1 base, with 9 bases between them. The CDR3 is CAIAGGSYNEQFF. CDR3 coding DNA: TGTGCCATCGCTGGGGGTTCCTACAATGAGCAGTTCTTC.

V is TRBV11-2 and J is TRBJ1-5; D possibly corresponds to TRBD1 (6 bases). The CDR3 has 16 residues. With 1 base removed from V and 6 bases from J, the gap between germline ends came to 16 bases. Looked up from germline, CDR1 is SGHAT and CDR2 is FQNNGV. The CDR3 loop is CASSLGSGVGLQPQHF. CDR3 coding DNA: TGTGCCAGCAGCTTAGGATCAGGGGTGGGTCTTCAGCCCCAGCATTTT.

Regarding this clone: The sample contains more than one DNA sequence encoding this CDR3. The V and J genes are TRBV18 and TRBJ2-3; D remains ambiguous. The length of the CDR3 is 12 residues. Germline CDR1 and CDR2: KGHSH and LQKENI. V was clipped by 3 bases and J by 0 bases, with 1 base between them. CDR3 sequence reads: CASSPSTDTQYF. The DNA of the CDR3 is TGTGCCAGCTCACCTAGCACAGATACGCAGTATTTT.

The V and J genes are TRBV6-6 and TRBJ2-1; the D gene is possibly TRBD1 (6 bases). The CDR3 extends over 12 amino acids. Between the trimmed V and J ends, which lost 7 bases and 6 bases, there was a span of 10 bases. CDR1 and CDR2 (germline): MNHNY, SVGAGI (reference sequence). This chain's CDR3 is CASTGQTNEQFF. The CDR3 DNA is TGTGCCAGCACCGGACAGACCAATGAGCAGTTCTTC.

The chain links TRBV5-1 to TRBJ2-7; D unresolved. Trimming stripped 1 base from V and 5 bases from J, with 7 bases between. This CDR3 contains 12 residues. Looked up from germline, CDR1 is SGHRS and CDR2 is YFSETQ. As DNA, the CDR3 is TGCGCCAGCAGCTTGCCAGGAAACGAGCAGTACTTC. Its translation is CASSLPGNEQYF.